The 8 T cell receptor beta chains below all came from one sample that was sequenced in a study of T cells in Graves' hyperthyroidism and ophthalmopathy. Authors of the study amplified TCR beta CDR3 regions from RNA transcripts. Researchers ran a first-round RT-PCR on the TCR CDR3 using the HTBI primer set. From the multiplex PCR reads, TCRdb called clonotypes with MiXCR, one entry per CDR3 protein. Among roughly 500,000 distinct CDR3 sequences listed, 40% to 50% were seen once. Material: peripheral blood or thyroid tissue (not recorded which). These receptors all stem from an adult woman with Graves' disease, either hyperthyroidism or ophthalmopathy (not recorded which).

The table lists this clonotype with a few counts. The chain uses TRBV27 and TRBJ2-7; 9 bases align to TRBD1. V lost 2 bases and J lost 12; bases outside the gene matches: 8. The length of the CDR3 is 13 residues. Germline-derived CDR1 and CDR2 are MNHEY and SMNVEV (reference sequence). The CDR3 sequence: CASSLKLWDRAYF. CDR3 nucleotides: TGTGCCAGCAGTTTAAAACTTTGGGACAGGGCGTACTTC.

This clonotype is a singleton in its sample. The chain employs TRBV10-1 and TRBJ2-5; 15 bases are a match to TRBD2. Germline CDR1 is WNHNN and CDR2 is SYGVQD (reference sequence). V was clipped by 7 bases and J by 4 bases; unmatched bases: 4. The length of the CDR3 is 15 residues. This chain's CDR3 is CASMGTSGRRETQYF. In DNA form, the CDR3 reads TGCGCCAGCATGGGGACTAGCGGGAGGAGAGAGACCCAGTACTTC.

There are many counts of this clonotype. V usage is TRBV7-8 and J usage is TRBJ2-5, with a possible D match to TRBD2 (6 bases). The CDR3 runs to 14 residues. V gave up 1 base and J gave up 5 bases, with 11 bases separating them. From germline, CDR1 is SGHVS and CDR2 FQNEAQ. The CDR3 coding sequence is TGTGCCAGCAGCTTAGGCCGACTAGACGAGACCCAGTACTTC. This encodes CASSLGRLDETQYF.

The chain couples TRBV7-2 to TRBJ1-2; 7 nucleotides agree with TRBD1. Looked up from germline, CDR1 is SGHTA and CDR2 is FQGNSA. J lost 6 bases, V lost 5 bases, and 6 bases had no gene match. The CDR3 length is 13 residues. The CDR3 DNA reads TGTGCCAGCAGCGGCGACAGGGACGATGGCTACACCTTC. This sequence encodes CASSGDRDDGYTF. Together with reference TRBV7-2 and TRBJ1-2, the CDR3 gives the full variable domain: GAGVSQSPSNKVTEKGKDVELRCDPISGHTALYWYRQSLGQGLEFLIYFQGNSAPDKSGLPSDRFSAERTGGSVSTLTIQRTQQEDSAVYLCASSGDRDDGYTFGSGTRLTVV.

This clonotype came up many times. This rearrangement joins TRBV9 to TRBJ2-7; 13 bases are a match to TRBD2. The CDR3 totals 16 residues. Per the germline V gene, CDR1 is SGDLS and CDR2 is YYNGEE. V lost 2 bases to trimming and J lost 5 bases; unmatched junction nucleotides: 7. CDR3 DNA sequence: TGTGCCAGCAGCGTCCAAGGACTAGCGGGAGTACACGAGCAGTACTTC. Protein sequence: CASSVQGLAGVHEQYF.

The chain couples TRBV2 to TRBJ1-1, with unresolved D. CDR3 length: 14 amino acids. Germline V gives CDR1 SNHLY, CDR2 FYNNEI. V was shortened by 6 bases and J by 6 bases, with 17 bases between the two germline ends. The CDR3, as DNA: TGTGCCAGCAGCCGGGAGCGGAGTGATTCTGAAGCTTTCTTT. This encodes CASSRERSDSEAFF.

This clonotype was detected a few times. The CDR3 DNA sequence: TGTGCCAGCAGTAACGGACAGGGGAACTATGGCTACACCTTC. It encodes CASSNGQGNYGYTF. The chain is built from TRBV12-3 or TRBV12-4 and TRBJ1-2; the match to TRBD1 covers 9 bases. Trimming cost V 5 bases and J 2 bases; bases outside gene matches: 3. This CDR3 is 14 amino acids long.

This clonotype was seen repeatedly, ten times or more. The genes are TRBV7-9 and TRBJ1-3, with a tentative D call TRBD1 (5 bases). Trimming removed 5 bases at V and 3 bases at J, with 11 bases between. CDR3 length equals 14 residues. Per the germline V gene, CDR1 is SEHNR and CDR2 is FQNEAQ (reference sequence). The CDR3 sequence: CASSPQGVGNTIYF. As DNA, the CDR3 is TGTGCCAGCAGCCCGCAGGGAGTTGGAAACACCATATATTTT.